The clone carrying this TCR beta chain has only a few counts. What it recognizes is unknown. Germline V lookup: CDR1 MDHEN, CDR2 SYDVKM. The CDR3 totals 12 residues. Trimming took off 5 bases at V and 5 bases at J, with 9 bases between the two ends. The sample originates from a study of cytomegalovirus exposure and HLA in healthy donors. The study, taken as a whole, reports: Researchers reported from a later analysis that most CMV-associated TCR beta chains appeared HLA-restricted.

Use of 60 Vbeta and 13 Jbeta primers characterized the PCR. Assay used: immunoSEQ multiplex PCR; TCRdb lists only in-frame clones, some missing. The sample records about 180,000 clones, roughly four fifths being singletons. This TCR was sampled from a woman between 50 and 59 years old in good health and CMV-seronegative. The gene calls are TRBV28 and TRBJ1-1; D is unresolved. Sequenced material: PBMCs. The CDR3 DNA sequence: TGTGCCAGCAGTCACGAGAGGACTGAAGCTTTCTTT. Residues: CASSHERTEAFF. Combining the CDR3 with reference TRBV28 and TRBJ1-1 gives the whole variable domain DVKVTQSSRYLVKRTGEKVFLECVQDMDHENMFWYRQDPGLGLRLIYFSYDVKMKEKGDIPEGYSVSREKKERFSLILESASTNQTSMYLCASSHERTEAFFGQGTRLTVV.